The count of the clone carrying this T cell receptor (beta chain) is one. The CDR3 spans 15 residues. V lost 4 bases and J lost 0; bases outside the gene matches: 4. Germline values: CDR1 MNHEY, CDR2 SMNVEV (reference sequence). The data were obtained in a study of cytomegalovirus exposure and HLA in healthy donors. Use of 60 Vbeta and 13 Jbeta primers characterized the PCR. Profiled with immunoSEQ multiplex PCR; TCRdb holds only in-frame clones, not every one. This sample has approximately 150,000 clones; about four fifths occur once, and the top ten carry around 2.4%. Sequenced material: PBMCs. The chain uses TRBV27 and TRBJ2-3; TRBD2 agrees at 7 bases. The receptor's source is a male donor in good health and CMV-seronegative. The CDR3 loop reads CASSWSAGSTDTQYF. In nucleotides, the CDR3 is TGTGCCAGCAGTTGGTCAGCGGGGAGCACAGATACGCAGTATTTT.